These T cell receptor beta chains were read from a single sample in a study of T cell repertoires in cytomegalovirus infection. What these receptors recognize is not known. TCRdb passed the reads through MiXCR, listing each CDR3 protein once. The table records 70,000 to 95,000 distinct CDR3 sequences, approximately 30% of them present only once. Sample: CD8+ T cells from cultured PBMCs, taken from culture after CMV antigen stimulation. The receptors derive from a human donor in good health (CMV status not recorded). Some clones in this sample may be carry-over from other donors' samples. The CDR3 runs from the conserved cysteine through the conserved F or W. A D gene is named only where the DNA matches it firmly. Size is omitted from some rows. Given values are once, few, many or a class for expanded clones.

j_gene	abundance	d_gene	v_gene	CDR3nt	CDR3aa
TRBJ1-1	many	-	TRBV12-3/TRBV12-4	TGTGCCAGCAGTCAAGGGGCCCCTGAGGCTTTCTTT	CASSQGAPEAFF
TRBJ2-1	-	-	TRBV3-1	TGTGCCAGCAGCCCAGAGTGGGCCAATGAGCAGTTCTTC	CASSPEWANEQFF
TRBJ1-2	-	-	TRBV7-2	TGTGCCAGCAGCTTAGGAACAGGTGTAGACTATGGCTACACCTTC	CASSLGTGVDYGYTF
TRBJ2-1	many	-	TRBV7-2	TGTGCCAGCAGCTTGCTAGCCGTCTCCTACAATGAGCAGTTCTTC	CASSLLAVSYNEQFF
TRBJ2-3	-	-	TRBV10-3	TGTGCCATCAGTGAGTCGGGGGTTGATACGCAGTATTTT	CAISESGVDTQYF
TRBJ2-7	few	-	TRBV7-6	TGTGCCAGCAGCCCAGCGGCCGGATCCTACGAGCAGTACTTC	CASSPAAGSYEQYF
TRBJ2-3	-	-	TRBV12-3/TRBV12-4	TGTGCCAGCAGTCGAGGCGGAGATACGCAGTATTTT	CASSRGGDTQYF
TRBJ2-7	few	TRBD1	TRBV28	TGTGCCAGCAGCCTCCGGACAGGAGGATTCCACGAGCAGTACTTC	CASSLRTGGFHEQYF
TRBJ2-5	few	TRBD2	TRBV7-7	TGTGCCAGCAGCCCGGGACTAGTCGGGGAGACCCAGTACTTC	CASSPGLVGETQYF
TRBJ1-5	-	-	TRBV6-1	TGTGCCAGCAGTGAAGTGGTGGGTAGCAATCAGCCCCAGCATTTT	CASSEVVGSNQPQHF
TRBJ1-6	once	-	TRBV5-6	TGTGCCAGCAACGACAGAAATTCACCCCTCCACTTT	CASNDRNSPLHF
TRBJ2-2	many	-	TRBV6-1	TGTGCCAGCAGTGAGACCCCAAACGTGAACACCGGGGAGCTGTTTTTT	CASSETPNVNTGELFF
TRBJ1-2	-	-	TRBV6-1	TGTGCCAGCAGTGACCGGTGGAAGGGTTGGGGCTACACCTTC	CASSDRWKGWGYTF
TRBJ1-1	many	TRBD1	TRBV12-3/TRBV12-4	TGTGCCAGCAGCATACAGGGGGCCTGGACTGAAGCTTTCTTT	CASSIQGAWTEAFF
TRBJ2-2	many	-	TRBV11-2	TGTGCCAGCAGCCCGGACAGAGCGAACACCGGGGAGCTGTTTTTT	CASSPDRANTGELFF
TRBJ1-2	few	-	TRBV28	TGTGCCAGCAGTTTCCCCCTAGGAGCCTATGGCTACACCTTC	CASSFPLGAYGYTF
TRBJ2-5	-	-	TRBV28	TGTGCCAGCAGGGGAAGAATCGGAAGGGGAGAGACCCAGTACTTC	CASRGRIGRGETQYF
TRBJ2-7	-	TRBD1	TRBV20-1	TGCAGTGGGGACAGCCGAAACTCCTACGAGCAGTACTTC	CSGDSRNSYEQYF
TRBJ1-1	-	-	TRBV20-1	TGCAGTGCTAGTAAGGGAGTGAACACTGAAGCTTTCTTT	CSASKGVNTEAFF
TRBJ2-2	-	-	TRBV12-3/TRBV12-4	TGTGCCAGCAGTTATTTGTGGGGGGAGGCCGGGGAGCTGTTTTTT	CASSYLWGEAGELFF
TRBJ1-1	many	-	TRBV7-9	TGTGCAGTCAGGGGACGCACTGAAGCTTTCTTT	CAVRGRTEAFF
TRBJ1-1	many	-	TRBV7-9	TGTGCCAGCAGCGGGCAGGCAACTGAAGCTTTCTTT	CASSGQATEAFF
TRBJ1-1	many	TRBD1	TRBV7-8	TGTGCCAGCAGCTTAGGAATAGGGGGCAGTCGGGTGAACACTGAAGCTTTCTTT	CASSLGIGGSRVNTEAFF
TRBJ2-3	many	TRBD2	TRBV5-1	TGCGCCAGCAGCCGGGGGTCAAGCGGGGGCACAGATACGCAGTATTTT	CASSRGSSGGTDTQYF
TRBJ2-2	few	-	TRBV27	TGTGCCAGCAGTTCCAATATCCACAGGGGGGGCACCGGGGAGCTGTTTTTT	CASSSNIHRGGTGELFF
TRBJ2-1	once	TRBD2	TRBV6-2/TRBV6-3	TGTGCCAGCAGTTACCACGGACTAGCGGGGGCAGAGTACAATGAGCAGTTCTTC	CASSYHGLAGAEYNEQFF
TRBJ1-1	-	TRBD1	TRBV12-3/TRBV12-4	TGTGCCAGCAGTACTACGGGAGGGGGCCAGACTGAAGCTTTCTTT	CASSTTGGGQTEAFF
TRBJ1-5	many	-	TRBV7-2	TGTGCCAGCAGCCCCAGGGAGGCCCCCAATCAGCCCCAGCATTTT	CASSPREAPNQPQHF
TRBJ2-3	-	-	TRBV20-1	TGCAGTGCTGCCCGGGACTTCTCAGCAGATACGCAGTATTTT	CSAARDFSADTQYF
TRBJ1-1	-	-	TRBV19	TGTGCTACTAAAATCGGACGGTCGAACACTGAAGCTTTCTTT	CATKIGRSNTEAFF
TRBJ1-1	few	TRBD1	TRBV19	TGTGCCAGTAGCCGGGGACAGGGCACTGAAGCTTTCTTT	CASSRGQGTEAFF
TRBJ2-2	-	TRBD1	TRBV19	TGTGCCTCCATGGGGGGGACAGGGCACACCGGGGAGCTGTTTTTT	CASMGGTGHTGELFF
TRBJ1-3	-	TRBD1	TRBV2	TGTGCCAGCGACAGGGGGACTGGAAACACCATATATTTT	CASDRGTGNTIYF
TRBJ2-3	few	-	TRBV7-7	TGTGCCAGCAGCTCTGGACTAGGGGGGACAGATACGCAGTATTTT	CASSSGLGGTDTQYF
TRBJ2-1	-	TRBD1	TRBV12-3/TRBV12-4	TGTGCCAGCAGCACCGGGACAGCGTACAATGAGCAGTTCTTC	CASSTGTAYNEQFF
TRBJ2-7	-	-	TRBV7-9	TGTGCCAGCAGCTTAGGTGAGGGGCCTTACGAGCAGTACTTC	CASSLGEGPYEQYF
TRBJ2-3	few	-	TRBV10-3	TGTGCCATCAGTGAGGAGACGGTGGAGGATACGCAGTATTTT	CAISEETVEDTQYF
TRBJ2-7	-	TRBD1	TRBV10-3	TGTGCCATCAGTGATTACCGGGACAGCCTCTACGAGCAGTACTTC	CAISDYRDSLYEQYF
TRBJ2-7	many	-	TRBV5-4	TGTGCCAGCAGCTTGGACGGGGGCGAGCAGTACTTC	CASSLDGGEQYF
TRBJ2-1	-	TRBD2	TRBV27	TGTGCCAGCAGTCTAACGGGGGGGCCCTACAATGAGCAGTTCTTC	CASSLTGGPYNEQFF
TRBJ2-5	few	TRBD2	TRBV7-6	TGTGCCAGCAGCCTACTGGGAGGGGTTGATCGAGAGACCCAGTACTTC	CASSLLGGVDRETQYF
TRBJ2-1	-	TRBD1	TRBV7-9	TGTGCCACCGAGACAGGGGGGACCTACAATGAGCAGTTCTTC	CATETGGTYNEQFF
TRBJ2-2	-	TRBD1	TRBV6-1	TGTGCCAGCGAGGGGACAGGGAGCACCGGGGAGCTGTTTTTT	CASEGTGSTGELFF
TRBJ2-3	few	-	TRBV12-3/TRBV12-4	TGTGCCAGCAGTGCCGTCCTCGGGGTTGGAGATACGCAGTATTTT	CASSAVLGVGDTQYF
TRBJ2-7	few	TRBD1	TRBV7-6	TGTGCCAGCAGCTTAGAAGAGGGGGCGTGGGGGCCCTACGAGCAGTACTTC	CASSLEEGAWGPYEQYF
TRBJ2-1	few	-	TRBV5-5	TGTGCCAGCAGCTTGTGGACTCTCTACAATGAGCAGTTCTTC	CASSLWTLYNEQFF
TRBJ1-5	few	-	TRBV12-3/TRBV12-4	TGTGCCAGCAGCGGCATCTGGGGAAATCAGCCCCAGCATTTT	CASSGIWGNQPQHF
TRBJ2-6	-	TRBD1	TRBV5-4	TGTGCCAGCAGCTTGAGTACAGGGGTTGGGGCCAACGTCCTGACTTTC	CASSLSTGVGANVLTF
TRBJ1-2	many	-	TRBV2	TGTGCCAGCAGTAGCAGGGGCTATGGCTACACCTTC	CASSSRGYGYTF